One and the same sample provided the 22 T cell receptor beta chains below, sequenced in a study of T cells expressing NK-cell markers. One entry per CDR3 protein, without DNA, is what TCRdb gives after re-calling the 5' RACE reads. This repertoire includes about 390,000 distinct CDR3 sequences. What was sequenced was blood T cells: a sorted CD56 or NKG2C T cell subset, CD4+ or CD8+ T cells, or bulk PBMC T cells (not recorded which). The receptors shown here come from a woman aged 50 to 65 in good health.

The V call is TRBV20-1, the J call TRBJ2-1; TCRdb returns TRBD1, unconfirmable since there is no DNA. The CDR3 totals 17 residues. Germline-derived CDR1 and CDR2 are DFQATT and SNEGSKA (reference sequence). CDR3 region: CSAILPRGVEAYNEQFF.

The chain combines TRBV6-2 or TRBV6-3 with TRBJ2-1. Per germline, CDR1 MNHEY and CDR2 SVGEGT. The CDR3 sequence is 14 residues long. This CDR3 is CASTNDLTYNEQFF.

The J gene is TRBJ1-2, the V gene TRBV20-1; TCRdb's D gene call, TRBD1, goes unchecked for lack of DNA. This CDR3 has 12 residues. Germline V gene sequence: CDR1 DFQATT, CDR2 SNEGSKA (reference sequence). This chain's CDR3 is CSAIGGAKGYTF.

CDR3 amino acids: CASSLGVFTGELFF. V is TRBV5-1 and J is TRBJ2-2. This CDR3 comprises 14 residues. Germline V CDR1 and CDR2: SGHRS, YFSETQ. Full variable domain (missing parts from reference TRBV5-1 and TRBJ2-2): KAGVTQTPRYLIKTRGQQVTLSCSPISGHRSVSWYQQTPGQGLQFLFEYFSETQRNKGNFPGRFSGRQFSNSRSEMNVSTLELGDSALYLCASSLGVFTGELFFGEGSRLTVL.

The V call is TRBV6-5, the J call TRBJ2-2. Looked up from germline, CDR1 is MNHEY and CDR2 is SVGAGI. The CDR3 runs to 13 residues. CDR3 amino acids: CASSFDGLGELFF.

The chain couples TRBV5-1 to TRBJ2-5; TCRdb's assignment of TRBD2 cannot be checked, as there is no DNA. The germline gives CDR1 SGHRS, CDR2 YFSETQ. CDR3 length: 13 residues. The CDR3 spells CASGLAGAETQYF.

The CDR3 region is CASSQEESTDTQYF. The chain has TRBV4-2 and TRBJ2-3. CDR3 length: 14 residues. Per the germline V gene, CDR1 is LGHNA and CDR2 is YNFKEQ.

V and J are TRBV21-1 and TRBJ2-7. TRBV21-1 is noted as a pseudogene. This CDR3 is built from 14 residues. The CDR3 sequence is CASSMFAPTYEQYF.

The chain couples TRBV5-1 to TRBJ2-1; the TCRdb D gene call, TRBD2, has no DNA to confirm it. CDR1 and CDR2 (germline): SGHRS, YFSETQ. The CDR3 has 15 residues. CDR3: CASRLTPGLAGEGFF.

The CDR3 loop is CASSGGPEQFF. J is TRBJ2-1 and V is TRBV9; TCRdb's D call, TRBD2, is unchecked because there is no DNA. This CDR3 spans 11 amino acids. Per the germline V gene, CDR1 is SGDLS and CDR2 is YYNGEE.

Here the CDR3 reads CASRDGGSGSFRADTQYF. The rearrangement joins TRBV2 to TRBJ2-3; absent DNA, TCRdb's TRBD2 call cannot be checked. Germline V gives CDR1 SNHLY, CDR2 FYNNEI. This CDR3 is built from 18 residues.

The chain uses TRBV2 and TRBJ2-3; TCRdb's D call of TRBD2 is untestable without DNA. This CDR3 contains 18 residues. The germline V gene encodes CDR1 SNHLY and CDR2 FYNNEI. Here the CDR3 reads CASSAGTSGRRWTDTQYF. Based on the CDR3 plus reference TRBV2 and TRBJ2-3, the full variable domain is EPEVTQTPSHQVTQMGQEVILRCVPISNHLYFYWYRQILGQKVEFLVSFYNNEISEKSEIFDDQFSVERPDGSNFTLKIRSTKLEDSAMYFCASSAGTSGRRWTDTQYFGPGTRLTVL.

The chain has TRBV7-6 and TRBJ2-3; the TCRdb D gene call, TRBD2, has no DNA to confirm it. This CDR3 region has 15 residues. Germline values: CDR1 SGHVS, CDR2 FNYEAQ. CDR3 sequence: CASSLFSEVADTQYF.

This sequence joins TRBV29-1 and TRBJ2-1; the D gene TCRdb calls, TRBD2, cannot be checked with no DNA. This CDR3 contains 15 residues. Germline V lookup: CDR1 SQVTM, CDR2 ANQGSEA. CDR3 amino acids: CSAMTSGSFANEQFF.

The CDR3: CASSSVALGDNEQFF. The chain combines TRBV27 with TRBJ2-1; TCRdb indicates TRBD1, and absent DNA this call remains unverified. The CDR3 contains 15 residues. Germline V gene data show CDR1 as MNHEY and CDR2 as SMNVEV (reference sequence).

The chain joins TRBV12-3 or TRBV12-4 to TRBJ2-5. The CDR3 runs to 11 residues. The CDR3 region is CASSFGETQYF.

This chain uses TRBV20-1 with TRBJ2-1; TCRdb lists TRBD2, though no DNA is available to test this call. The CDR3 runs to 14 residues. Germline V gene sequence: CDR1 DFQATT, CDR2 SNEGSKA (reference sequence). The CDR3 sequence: CSASRGLLYNEQFF.

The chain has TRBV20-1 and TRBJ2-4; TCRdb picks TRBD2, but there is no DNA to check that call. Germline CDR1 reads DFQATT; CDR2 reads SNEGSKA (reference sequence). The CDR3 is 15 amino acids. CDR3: CSARTATSGKNIQYF.

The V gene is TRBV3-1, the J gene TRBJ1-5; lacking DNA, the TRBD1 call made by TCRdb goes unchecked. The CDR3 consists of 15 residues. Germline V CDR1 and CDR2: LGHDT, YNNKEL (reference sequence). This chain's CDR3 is CASSQDGGYGQPQHF. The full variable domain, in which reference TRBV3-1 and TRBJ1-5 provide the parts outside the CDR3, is DTAVSQTPKYLVTQMGNDKSIKCEQNLGHDTMYWYKQDSKKFLKIMFSYNNKELIINETVPNRFSPKSPDKAHLNLHINSLELGDSAVYFCASSQDGGYGQPQHFGDGTRLSIL.

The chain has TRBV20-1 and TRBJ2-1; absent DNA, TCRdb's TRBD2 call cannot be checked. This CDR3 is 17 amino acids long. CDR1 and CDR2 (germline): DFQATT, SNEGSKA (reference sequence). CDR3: CSARDRGAGLLIGEQFF.

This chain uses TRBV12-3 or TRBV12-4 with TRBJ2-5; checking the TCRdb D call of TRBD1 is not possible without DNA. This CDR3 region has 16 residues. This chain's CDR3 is CASSPLWGDEIETQYF.

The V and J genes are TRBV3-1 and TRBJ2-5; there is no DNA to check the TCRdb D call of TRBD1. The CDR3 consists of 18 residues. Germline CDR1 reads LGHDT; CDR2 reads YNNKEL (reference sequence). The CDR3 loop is CASSQRGGRQGMEETQYF.